Following are 17 T cell receptor beta chains from one sample sequenced in a study of CD8+ T cells in alopecia areata. RNA extraction was followed by reverse transcription into cDNA, which acted as the sequencing template. Repertoires were generated with immunoSEQ multiplex PCR, while TCRdb's copy carries only in-frame clones and drops some. The sample has 90,000 to 100,000 clones; about 58% are singletons. The treatment was: oral pan-JAK inhibitor, 5-10 mg twice daily. Sample: CD8+ T cells sorted from blood, taken at week 4, from a patient treated with tofacitinib. The source is a human donor with alopecia areata.

This clone was observed a few times. The chain carries TRBV27 and TRBJ2-2, with D hard to call. The germline CDR1 and CDR2 sequences are MNHEY and SMNVEV (reference sequence). V dropped 6 bases and J dropped 5 bases, with 10 bases sitting between them. The CDR3 runs to 13 residues. CDR3 sequence: CASSHLKTGELFF. The CDR3 DNA sequence: TGTGCCAGCAGCCATTTGAAGACCGGGGAGCTGTTTTTT.

V and J are TRBV7-9 and TRBJ1-1; D remains unclear. Trimming shortened V by 6 bases and J by 4 bases, and 15 bases separated the two germline ends. The germline CDR1 and CDR2 sequences are SEHNR and FQNEAQ (reference sequence). The CDR3 loop spans 14 amino acids. The CDR3 is CASRDPRGLTEAFF. The DNA for the CDR3 is TGTGCCAGCAGGGACCCGAGAGGGCTCACTGAAGCTTTCTTT.

The rearrangement uses TRBV7-2 and TRBJ2-1; the match to TRBD1 covers 7 bases. The CDR3 has 12 residues. Germline V CDR1 and CDR2: SGHTA, FQGNSA. V trimming: 4 bases; J trimming: 16 bases; junction bases outside the gene matches: 10. The CDR3 nucleotides are TGTGCCAGCAGCTCGGGACAGCTGGATATCTTCTTC. Protein product: CASSSGQLDIFF.

The V gene is TRBV29-1, the J gene TRBJ2-1; 8 bases are shared with TRBD2. Germline CDR1 reads SQVTM; CDR2 reads ANQGSEA. With 4 bases clipped from V and 6 bases from J, the junction kept 8 bases outside the gene matches. This CDR3 has 14 residues. CDR3 protein: CSVAVAGSGNEQFF. CDR3 in DNA: TGCAGCGTTGCCGTAGCGGGGTCGGGCAATGAGCAGTTCTTC.

The chain combines TRBV5-6 with TRBJ2-3; D remains unclear. This CDR3 comprises 12 residues. V lost 1 base and J lost 2, with 2 bases in between. CDR1 SGHDT and CDR2 YYEEEE come from the germline V gene. CDR3 loop: CASSLPTDTQYF. CDR3 bases: TGTGCCAGCAGCTTGCCCACAGATACGCAGTATTTT.

This chain connects TRBV15 to TRBJ1-4; 9 bases fit TRBD1. V gave up 1 base and J gave up 5 bases; unmatched junction bases: 8. Germline V gives CDR1 LNHNV, CDR2 YYDKDF (reference sequence). There are 17 residues in the CDR3. CDR3 nucleotides: TGTGCCACCAGCAGAGGAGCCACAGGGGGCGCAAATGAAAAACTGTTTTTT. Residues: CATSRGATGGANEKLFF.

The chain has TRBV4-1 and TRBJ2-1, with D uncertain. Trimming removed 2 bases at V and 2 bases at J, with 7 bases between. Germline-derived CDR1 and CDR2 are MGHRA and YSYEKL. This CDR3 is built from 14 residues. CDR3 loop: CASSQNLAYNEQFF. CDR3 nucleotides: TGCGCCAGCAGCCAAAACTTAGCCTACAATGAGCAGTTCTTC.

This clone was seen more than once but under ten times. The V call is TRBV29-1, the J call TRBJ2-3; D call uncertain. V was cut by 5 bases and J by 4 bases, with 10 bases left in between. CDR3 length: 12 residues. From germline, CDR1 is SQVTM and CDR2 ANQGSEA. In DNA, the CDR3 is TGCAGCGTTACCACCGACTCAGATACGCAGTATTTT. Residues: CSVTTDSDTQYF.

V gene TRBV10-3 combines with J gene TRBJ2-1; the D is unclear. In germline, CDR1 is ENHRY, CDR2 SYGVKD. The CDR3 covers 14 residues. With 1 base removed from V and 6 bases from J, the gap between germline ends came to 10 bases. The CDR3 DNA is TGTGCCATCAGTGAGTTAGAGGTAGTCAATGAGCAGTTCTTC. It specifies CAISELEVVNEQFF.

The chain employs TRBV14 and TRBJ2-1; 8 nucleotides line up with TRBD1. The trim removed 4 bases at V and 9 bases at J, leaving 14 bases unmatched. CDR1 and CDR2 (germline): SGHDN, FVKESK. CDR3 length: 16 amino acids. The CDR3 loop reads CASSLAFRQGTVEQFF. CDR3 bases: TGTGCCAGCAGCCTCGCTTTTCGACAGGGGACGGTTGAGCAGTTCTTC.

The CDR3 protein is CASSWGQGVHYEQYF. DNA of the CDR3: TGCGCCAGCAGCTGGGGACAGGGGGTCCACTACGAGCAGTACTTC. The chain joins TRBV5-1 to TRBJ2-7; 11 bases are shared with TRBD1. The V gene's germline CDR1 is SGHRS and CDR2 YFSETQ. The junction had 5 bases not matched to a gene; V was cut back by 3 bases and J by 3 bases. CDR3 length: 15 residues.

The chain recombines TRBV2 with TRBJ1-2, with D maybe TRBD1 (5 bases). Germline V gives CDR1 SNHLY, CDR2 FYNNEI. The CDR3 extends over 14 amino acids. V lost 0 bases and J 2 bases, leaving 7 bases between the germline ends. For the CDR3, the DNA is TGTGCCAGCAGTGAAGCTCCAGGGAACTATGGCTACACCTTC. It specifies CASSEAPGNYGYTF.

This clone was found a few times. The chain links TRBV7-8 to TRBJ2-1; D not resolved. The CDR3 covers 14 residues. Germline loops: CDR1 SGHVS, CDR2 FQNEAQ. The V end was cut by 0 bases, the J end by 6 bases, with 9 bases between. CDR3: CASSLAVGPNEQFF. The CDR3 DNA sequence: TGTGCCAGCAGCTTAGCGGTCGGCCCCAATGAGCAGTTCTTC.

V usage is TRBV5-6 and J usage is TRBJ2-3, with D hard to call. This CDR3 region has 15 residues. V was pared by 0 bases and J by 1 base, with 9 bases between. CDR1 SGHDT and CDR2 YYEEEE come from the germline V gene. In nucleotides, the CDR3 is TGTGCCAGCAGCTTGGGCTCCGAAGGCACAGATACGCAGTATTTT. Translating gives CASSLGSEGTDTQYF.

The chain carries TRBV10-3 and TRBJ2-6; 8 positions match TRBD1. The germline V gene encodes CDR1 ENHRY and CDR2 SYGVKD. V lost 10 bases, J lost 1 base, and 12 bases stayed unmatched. The CDR3 is 17 amino acids. The DNA of the CDR3 is TGTGCCACCTACCCGACAGGGGCCGGGTCTGGGGCCAACGTCCTGACTTTC. Translation: CATYPTGAGSGANVLTF.

V and J are TRBV29-1 and TRBJ2-7; D is undetermined. CDR1 is SQVTM, CDR2 ANQGSEA, per germline. V was trimmed by 8 bases and J by 2 bases, leaving 13 bases between them. The length of the CDR3 is 12 residues. CDR3 bases: TGCAGCATCAGAATGGATCCCTACGAGCAGTACTTC. Protein sequence: CSIRMDPYEQYF.

The rearrangement uses TRBV7-2 and TRBJ2-1, with 7 bases lining up with TRBD2. This CDR3 is built from 17 residues. V was clipped by 4 bases and J by 0 bases; unmatched bases: 9. Looked up from germline, CDR1 is SGHTA and CDR2 is FQGNSA. The CDR3 spells CASSSRGLLHSYNEQFF. CDR3 nucleotides: TGTGCCAGCAGCTCGCGGGGACTACTCCACTCCTACAATGAGCAGTTCTTC.